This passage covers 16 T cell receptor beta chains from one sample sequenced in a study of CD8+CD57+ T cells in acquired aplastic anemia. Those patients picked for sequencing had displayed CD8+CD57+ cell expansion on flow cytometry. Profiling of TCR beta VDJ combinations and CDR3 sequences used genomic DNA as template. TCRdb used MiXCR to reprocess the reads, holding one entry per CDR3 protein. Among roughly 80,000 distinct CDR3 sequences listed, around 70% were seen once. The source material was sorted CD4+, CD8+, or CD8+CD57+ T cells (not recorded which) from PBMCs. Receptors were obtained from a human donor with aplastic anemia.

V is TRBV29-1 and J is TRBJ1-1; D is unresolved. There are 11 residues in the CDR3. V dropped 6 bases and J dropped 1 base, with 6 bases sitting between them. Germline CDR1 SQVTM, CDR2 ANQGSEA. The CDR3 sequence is CSVRRNTEAFF. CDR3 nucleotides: TGCAGCGTCAGACGGAACACTGAAGCTTTCTTT.

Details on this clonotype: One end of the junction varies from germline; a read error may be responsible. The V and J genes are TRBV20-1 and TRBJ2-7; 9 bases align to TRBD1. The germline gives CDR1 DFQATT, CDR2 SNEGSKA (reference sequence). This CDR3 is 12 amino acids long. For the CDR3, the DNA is TGCAATGCTCAGGGACAGGGCCACGAGCAGTACTTC. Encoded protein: CNAQGQGHEQYF.

CDR3 coding DNA: TGTGCCAGCAGTGGAACCGGGGGGCACGAGCAGTACTTC. This encodes CASSGTGGHEQYF. The chain combines TRBV7-9 with TRBJ2-7; tentative D call: TRBD2 (7 bases). This CDR3 contains 13 residues. Germline V gives CDR1 SEHNR, CDR2 FQNEAQ (reference sequence). V lost 6 bases and J 5 bases, leaving 14 bases between the germline ends.

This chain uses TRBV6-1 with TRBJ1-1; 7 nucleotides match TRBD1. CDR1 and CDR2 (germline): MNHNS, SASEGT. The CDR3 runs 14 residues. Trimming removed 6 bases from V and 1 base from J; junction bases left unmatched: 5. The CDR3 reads CASRRQGQNTEAFF. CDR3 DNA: TGTGCCAGCAGGAGACAGGGCCAGAACACTGAAGCTTTCTTT.

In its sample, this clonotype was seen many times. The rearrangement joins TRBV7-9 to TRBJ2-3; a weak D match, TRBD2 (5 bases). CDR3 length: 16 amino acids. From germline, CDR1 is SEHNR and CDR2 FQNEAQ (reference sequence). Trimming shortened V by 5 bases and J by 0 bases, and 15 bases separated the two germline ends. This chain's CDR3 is CASSVPGFSSTDTQYF. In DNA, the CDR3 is TGTGCCAGCAGCGTACCGGGATTTTCTAGCACAGATACGCAGTATTTT. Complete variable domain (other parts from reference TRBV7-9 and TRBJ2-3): DTGVSQNPRHKITKRGQNVTFRCDPISEHNRLYWYRQTLGQGPEFLTYFQNEAQLEKSRLLSDRFSAERPKGSFSTLEIQRTEQGDSAMYLCASSVPGFSSTDTQYFGPGTRLTVL.

CDR3 protein: CARSRDGWEGYTF. The CDR3 DNA sequence: TGTGCCAGAAGTAGGGACGGCTGGGAGGGCTACACCTTC. The chain joins TRBV28 to TRBJ1-2; TRBD1 might be the D (5 bases). The CDR3 runs 13 residues. V lost 9 bases and J 8 bases, leaving 19 bases between the germline ends. Germline CDR1 MDHEN, CDR2 SYDVKM.

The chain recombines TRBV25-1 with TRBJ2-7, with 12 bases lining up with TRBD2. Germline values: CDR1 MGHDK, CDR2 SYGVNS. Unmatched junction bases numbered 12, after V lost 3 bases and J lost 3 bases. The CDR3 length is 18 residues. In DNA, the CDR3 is TGTGCCAGCAGTGAGGAGGTACTAGCGGGAGGACTCCGCTACGAGCAGTACTTC. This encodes CASSEEVLAGGLRYEQYF.

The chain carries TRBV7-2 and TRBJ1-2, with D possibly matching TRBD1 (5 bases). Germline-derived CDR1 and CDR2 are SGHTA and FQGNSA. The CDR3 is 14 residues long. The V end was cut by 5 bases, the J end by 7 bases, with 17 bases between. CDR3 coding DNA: TGTGCCAGCAGCGAGGAGGCAGGGCGGGCTGGCTACACCTTC. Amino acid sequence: CASSEEAGRAGYTF.

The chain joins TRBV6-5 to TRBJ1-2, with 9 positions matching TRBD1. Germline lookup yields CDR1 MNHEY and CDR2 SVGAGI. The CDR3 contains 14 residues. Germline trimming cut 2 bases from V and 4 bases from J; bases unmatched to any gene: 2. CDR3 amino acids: CASSYEGQGYGYTF. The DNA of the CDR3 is TGTGCCAGCAGTTACGAGGGACAGGGCTATGGCTACACCTTC.

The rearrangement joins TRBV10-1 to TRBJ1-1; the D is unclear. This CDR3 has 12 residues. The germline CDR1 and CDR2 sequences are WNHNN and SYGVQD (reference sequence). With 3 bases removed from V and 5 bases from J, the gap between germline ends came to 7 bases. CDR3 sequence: CASSEGSTEAFF. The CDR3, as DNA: TGCGCCAGCAGTGAAGGGTCTACTGAAGCTTTCTTT.

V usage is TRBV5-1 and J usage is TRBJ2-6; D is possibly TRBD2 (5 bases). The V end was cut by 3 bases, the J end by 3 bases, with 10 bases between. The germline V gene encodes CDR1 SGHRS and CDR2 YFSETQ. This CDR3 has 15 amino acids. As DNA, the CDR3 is TGCGCCAGCAGCTGGTTCGGGGATGGGGCCAACGTCCTGACTTTC. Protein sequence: CASSWFGDGANVLTF.

The CDR3 region is CASSDRTGDHEQYF. The CDR3 nucleotides read TGTGCCAGCAGTGACAGGACAGGGGACCACGAGCAGTACTTC. The chain links TRBV2 to TRBJ2-7; TRBD1 agrees at 9 bases. J gave up 5 bases and V 3 bases, and 5 bases lay outside the gene matches. This CDR3 comprises 14 residues. Per germline, CDR1 SNHLY and CDR2 FYNNEI.

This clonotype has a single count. The CDR3 DNA is TGTGCCAGCAGTAGGGACACACCCTACAATGAGCAGTTCTTC. This encodes CASSRDTPYNEQFF. J is TRBJ2-1 and V is TRBV2, with a possible D match to TRBD1 (6 bases). The CDR3 spans 14 residues. Trimming took 5 bases from V and 2 from J, leaving 10 bases between them. Germline V gene data show CDR1 as SNHLY and CDR2 as FYNNEI.

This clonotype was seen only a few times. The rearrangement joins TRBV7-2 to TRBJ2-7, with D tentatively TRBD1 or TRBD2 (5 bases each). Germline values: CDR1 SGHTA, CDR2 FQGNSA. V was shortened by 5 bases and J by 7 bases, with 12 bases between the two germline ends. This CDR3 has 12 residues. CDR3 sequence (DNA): TGTGCCAGCAGCCCCTGGGACGGAGAGCAGTACTTC. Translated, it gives CASSPWDGEQYF.

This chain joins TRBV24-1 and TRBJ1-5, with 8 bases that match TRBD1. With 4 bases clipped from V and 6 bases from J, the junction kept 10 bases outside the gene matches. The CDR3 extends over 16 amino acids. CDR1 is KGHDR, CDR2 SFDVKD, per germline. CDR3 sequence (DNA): TGTGCCACCAGTGACACCGGGACAGGAGTTGCTCAGCCCCAGCATTTT. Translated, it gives CATSDTGTGVAQPQHF.

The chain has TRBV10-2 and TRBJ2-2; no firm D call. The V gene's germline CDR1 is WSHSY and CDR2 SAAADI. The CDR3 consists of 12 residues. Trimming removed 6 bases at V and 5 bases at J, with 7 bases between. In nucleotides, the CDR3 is TGCGCCAGCAGCACTACAACCGGGGAGCTGTTTTTT. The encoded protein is CASSTTTGELFF.